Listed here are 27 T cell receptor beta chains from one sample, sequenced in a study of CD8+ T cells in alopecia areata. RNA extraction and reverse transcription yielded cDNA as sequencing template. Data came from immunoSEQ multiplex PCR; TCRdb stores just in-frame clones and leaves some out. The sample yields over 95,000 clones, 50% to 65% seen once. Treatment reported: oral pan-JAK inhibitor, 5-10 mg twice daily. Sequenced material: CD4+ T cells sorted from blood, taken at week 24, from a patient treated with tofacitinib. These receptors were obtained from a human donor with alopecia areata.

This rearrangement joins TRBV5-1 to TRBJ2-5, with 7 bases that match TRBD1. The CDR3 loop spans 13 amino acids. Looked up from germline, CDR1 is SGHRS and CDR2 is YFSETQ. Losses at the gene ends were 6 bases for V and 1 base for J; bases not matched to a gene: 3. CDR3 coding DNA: TGCGCCAGCACCACAGGGGCCCAAGAGACCCAGTACTTC. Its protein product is CASTTGAQETQYF.

In nucleotides, the CDR3 is TGTGCCAGCAGCTTAGCAAGAGGGGGGCAGTACTTC. Its protein is CASSLARGGQYF. V usage is TRBV7-2 and J usage is TRBJ2-7; TRBD1 might be the D (6 bases). This CDR3 has 12 residues. The germline V gene has CDR1 SGHTA and CDR2 FQGNSA. Deletions cut 0 bases from V and 9 bases from J, with 9 bases between.

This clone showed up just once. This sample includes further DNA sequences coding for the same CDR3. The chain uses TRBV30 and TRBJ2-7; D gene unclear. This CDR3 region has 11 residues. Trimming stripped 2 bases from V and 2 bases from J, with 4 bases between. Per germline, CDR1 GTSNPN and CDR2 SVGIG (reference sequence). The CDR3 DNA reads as TGTGCCTGGAGTAGGGCCTACGAGCAGTACTTC. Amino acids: CAWSRAYEQYF.

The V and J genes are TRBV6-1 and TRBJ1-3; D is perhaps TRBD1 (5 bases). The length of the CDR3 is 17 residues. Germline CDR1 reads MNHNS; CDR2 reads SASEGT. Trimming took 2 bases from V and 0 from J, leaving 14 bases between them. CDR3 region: CASSERGYGVSGNTIYF. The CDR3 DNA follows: TGTGCCAGCAGTGAAAGGGGTTACGGGGTCTCTGGAAACACCATATATTTT.

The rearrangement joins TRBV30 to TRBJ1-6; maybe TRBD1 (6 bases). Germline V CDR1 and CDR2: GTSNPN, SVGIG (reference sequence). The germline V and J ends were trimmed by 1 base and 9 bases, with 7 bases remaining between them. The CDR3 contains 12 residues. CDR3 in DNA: TGTGCCTGGAGTGAACAGGGTTCACCCCTCCACTTT. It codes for CAWSEQGSPLHF.

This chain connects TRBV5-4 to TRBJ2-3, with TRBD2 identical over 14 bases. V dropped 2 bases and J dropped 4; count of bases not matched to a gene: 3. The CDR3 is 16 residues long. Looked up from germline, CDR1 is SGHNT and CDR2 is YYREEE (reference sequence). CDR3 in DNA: TGTGCCAGCAGCTTAGGACTAGCGGGGGGAGCAGATACGCAGTATTTT. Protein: CASSLGLAGGADTQYF.

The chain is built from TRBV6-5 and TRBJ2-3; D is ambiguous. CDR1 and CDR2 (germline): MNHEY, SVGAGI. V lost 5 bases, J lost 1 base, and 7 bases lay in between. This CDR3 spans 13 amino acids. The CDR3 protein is CASSLARTDTQYF. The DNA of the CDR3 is TGTGCCAGCAGTCTCGCTCGCACAGATACGCAGTATTTT.

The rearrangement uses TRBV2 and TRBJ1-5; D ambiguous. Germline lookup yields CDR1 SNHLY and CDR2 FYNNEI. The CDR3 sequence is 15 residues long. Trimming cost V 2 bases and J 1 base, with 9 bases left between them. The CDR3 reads CASSETQISNQPQHF. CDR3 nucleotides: TGTGCCAGCAGTGAAACACAGATAAGCAATCAGCCCCAGCATTTT.

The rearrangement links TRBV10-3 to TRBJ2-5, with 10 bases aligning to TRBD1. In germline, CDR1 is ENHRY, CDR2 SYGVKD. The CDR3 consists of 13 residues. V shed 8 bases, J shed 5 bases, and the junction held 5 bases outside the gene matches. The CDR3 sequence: CAIGTGESETQYF. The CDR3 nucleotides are TGTGCCATCGGGACAGGGGAATCGGAGACCCAGTACTTC.

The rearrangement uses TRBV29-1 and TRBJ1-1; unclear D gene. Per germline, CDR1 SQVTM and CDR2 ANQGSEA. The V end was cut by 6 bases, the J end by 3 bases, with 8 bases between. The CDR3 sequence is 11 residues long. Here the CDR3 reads CSVTRDTEAFF. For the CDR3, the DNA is TGCAGCGTAACGAGGGACACTGAAGCTTTCTTT. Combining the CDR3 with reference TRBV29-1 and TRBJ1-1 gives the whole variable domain SAVISQKPSRDICQRGTSLTIQCQVDSQVTMMFWYRQQPGQSLTLIATANQGSEATYESGFVIDKFPISRPNLTFSTLTVSNMSPEDSSIYLCSVTRDTEAFFGQGTRLTVV.

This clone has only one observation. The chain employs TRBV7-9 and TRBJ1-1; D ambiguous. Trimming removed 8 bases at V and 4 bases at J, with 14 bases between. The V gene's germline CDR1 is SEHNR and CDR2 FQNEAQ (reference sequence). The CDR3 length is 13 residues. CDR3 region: CASFNSLATEAFF. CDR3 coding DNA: TGTGCCAGCTTTAATAGTCTCGCCACTGAAGCTTTCTTT.

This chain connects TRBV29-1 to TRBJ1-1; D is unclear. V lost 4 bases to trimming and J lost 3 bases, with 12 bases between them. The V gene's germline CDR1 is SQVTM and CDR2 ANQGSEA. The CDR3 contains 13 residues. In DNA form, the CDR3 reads TGCAGCGTTGGGTACAGCCCGGACACTGAAGCTTTCTTT. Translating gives CSVGYSPDTEAFF.

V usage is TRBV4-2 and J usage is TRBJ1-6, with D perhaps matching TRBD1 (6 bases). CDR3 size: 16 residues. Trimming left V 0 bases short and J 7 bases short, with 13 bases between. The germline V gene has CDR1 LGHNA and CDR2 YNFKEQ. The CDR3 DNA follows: TGTGCCAGCAGCCAAGAGACCGGGACAAAAAATTCACCCCTCCACTTT. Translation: CASSQETGTKNSPLHF.

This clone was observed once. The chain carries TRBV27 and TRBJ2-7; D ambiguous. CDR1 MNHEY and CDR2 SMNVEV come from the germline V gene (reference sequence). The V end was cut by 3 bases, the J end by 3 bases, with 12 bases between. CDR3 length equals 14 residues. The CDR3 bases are TGTGCCAGCAGTTTGAAGTTCTCCAACTACGAGCAGTACTTC. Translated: CASSLKFSNYEQYF.

The CDR3 region is CSVEDAKFPNTQYF. In DNA form, the CDR3 reads TGCAGCGTTGAAGATGCAAAATTCCCTAATACGCAGTATTTT. This chain connects TRBV29-1 to TRBJ2-3; D is uncertain. Germline V CDR1 and CDR2: SQVTM, ANQGSEA. Trimming removed 0 bases from V and 7 bases from J, with 14 bases in between. This CDR3 comprises 14 residues.

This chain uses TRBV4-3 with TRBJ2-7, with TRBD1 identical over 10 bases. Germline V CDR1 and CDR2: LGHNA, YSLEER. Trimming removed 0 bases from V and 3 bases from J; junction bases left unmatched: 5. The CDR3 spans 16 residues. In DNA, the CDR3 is TGCGCCAGCAGCCAAGATCGGAGGGACAGGGGCTACGAGCAGTACTTC. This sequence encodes CASSQDRRDRGYEQYF.

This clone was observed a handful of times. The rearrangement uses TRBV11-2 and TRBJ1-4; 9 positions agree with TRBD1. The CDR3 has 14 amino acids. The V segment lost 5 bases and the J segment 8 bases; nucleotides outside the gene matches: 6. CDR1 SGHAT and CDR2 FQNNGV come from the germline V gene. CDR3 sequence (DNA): TGTGCCAGCAGCACGGGACAGGGCAACGAAAAACTGTTTTTT. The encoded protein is CASSTGQGNEKLFF.

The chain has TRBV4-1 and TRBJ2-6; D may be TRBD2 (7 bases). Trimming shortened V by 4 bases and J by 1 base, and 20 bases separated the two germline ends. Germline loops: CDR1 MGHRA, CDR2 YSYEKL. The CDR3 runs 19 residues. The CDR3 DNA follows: TGCGCCAGCAGCCCAACGGGTCCGGGGGGCAGGTCTGGGGCCAACGTCCTGACTTTC. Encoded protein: CASSPTGPGGRSGANVLTF.

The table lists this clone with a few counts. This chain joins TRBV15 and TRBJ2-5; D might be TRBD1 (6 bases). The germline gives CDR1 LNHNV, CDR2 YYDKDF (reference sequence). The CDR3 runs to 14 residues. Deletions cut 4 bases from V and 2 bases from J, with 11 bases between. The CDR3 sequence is CATSIGQIQETQYF. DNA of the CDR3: TGTGCCACCAGCATAGGACAGATTCAAGAGACCCAGTACTTC.

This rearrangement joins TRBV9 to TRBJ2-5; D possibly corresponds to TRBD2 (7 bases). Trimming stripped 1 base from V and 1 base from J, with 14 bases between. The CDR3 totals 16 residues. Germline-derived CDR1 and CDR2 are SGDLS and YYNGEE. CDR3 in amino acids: CASSVRGGGPQETQYF. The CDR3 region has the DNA TGTGCCAGCAGCGTAAGAGGGGGAGGGCCCCAAGAGACCCAGTACTTC.

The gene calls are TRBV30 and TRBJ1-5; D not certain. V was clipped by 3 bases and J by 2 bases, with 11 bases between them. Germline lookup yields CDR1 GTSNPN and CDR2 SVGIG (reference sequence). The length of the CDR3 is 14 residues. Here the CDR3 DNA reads TGTGCCTGGAGCCGGATGGTCGGCAATCAGCCCCAGCATTTT. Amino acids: CAWSRMVGNQPQHF.

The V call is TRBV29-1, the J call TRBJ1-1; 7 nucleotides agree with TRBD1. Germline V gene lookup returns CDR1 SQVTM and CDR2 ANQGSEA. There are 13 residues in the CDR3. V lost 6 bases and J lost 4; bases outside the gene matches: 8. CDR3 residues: CSVRRQGSTEAFF. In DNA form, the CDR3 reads TGCAGCGTGAGAAGACAGGGTTCCACTGAAGCTTTCTTT.

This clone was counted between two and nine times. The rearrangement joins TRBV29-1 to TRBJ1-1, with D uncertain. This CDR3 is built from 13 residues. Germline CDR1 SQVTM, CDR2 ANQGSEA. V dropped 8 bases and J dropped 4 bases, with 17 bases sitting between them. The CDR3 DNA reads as TGCAGCCCATGTCGGTCCCCTTGCACTGAAGCTTTCTTT. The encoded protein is CSPCRSPCTEAFF.

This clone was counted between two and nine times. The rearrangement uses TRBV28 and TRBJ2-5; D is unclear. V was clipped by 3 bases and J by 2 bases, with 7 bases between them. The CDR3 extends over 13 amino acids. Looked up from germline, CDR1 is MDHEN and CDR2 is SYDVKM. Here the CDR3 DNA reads TGTGCCAGCAGTTTGTCAGTTCAAGAGACCCAGTACTTC. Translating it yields CASSLSVQETQYF.

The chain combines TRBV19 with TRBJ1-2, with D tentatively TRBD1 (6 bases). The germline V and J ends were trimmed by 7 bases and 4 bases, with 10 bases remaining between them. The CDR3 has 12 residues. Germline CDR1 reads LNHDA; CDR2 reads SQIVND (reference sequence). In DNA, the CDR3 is TGTGCCAGTATGGCACAGGGCTATGGCTACACCTTC. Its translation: CASMAQGYGYTF.

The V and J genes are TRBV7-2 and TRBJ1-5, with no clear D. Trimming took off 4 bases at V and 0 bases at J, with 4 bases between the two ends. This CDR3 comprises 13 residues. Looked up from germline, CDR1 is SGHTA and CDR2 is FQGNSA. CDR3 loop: CASSWYSNQPQHF. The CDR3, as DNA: TGTGCCAGCAGCTGGTATAGCAATCAGCCCCAGCATTTT. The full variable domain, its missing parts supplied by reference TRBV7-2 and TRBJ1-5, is GAGVSQSPSNKVTEKGKDVELRCDPISGHTALYWYRQSLGQGLEFLIYFQGNSAPDKSGLPSDRFSAERTGGSVSTLTIQRTQQEDSAVYLCASSWYSNQPQHFGDGTRLSIL.

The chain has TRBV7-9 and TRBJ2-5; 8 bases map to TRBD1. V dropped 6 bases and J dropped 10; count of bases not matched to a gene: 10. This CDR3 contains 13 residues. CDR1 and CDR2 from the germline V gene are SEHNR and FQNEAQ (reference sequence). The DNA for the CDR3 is TGTGCCAGCAGGGCCCGGACAGGGAGGATCCAGTACTTC. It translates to CASRARTGRIQYF.